This TCR beta chain was retrieved from a study of Graves' ophthalmopathy and Graves' hyperthyroidism. Other autoimmune diseases, uncontrolled infections, pregnancy or lactation ruled patients out of participation. The study, taken as a whole, reports: The model reached 65% to 71% sensitivity and approximately 72% specificity for predicting ophthalmopathy progression.

The germline V gene encodes CDR1 SQVTM and CDR2 ANQGSEA. The V segment lost 7 bases and the J segment 7 bases; nucleotides outside the gene matches: 10. The CDR3 is made up of 14 amino acids. Amplification from RNA transcripts yielded the TCR beta CDR3 regions. First-round RT-PCR with HTBI primers preceded a second-round multiplex PCR. TCRdb itself ran the multiplex PCR reads through MiXCR, one entry per CDR3 protein. This sample has roughly 700,000 distinct CDR3 sequences, with about 44% found just once. This clonotype was counted at least ten times. The antigen is undetermined. Sequences were obtained from peripheral blood. This TCR came from an adult man with Graves' ophthalmopathy. The chain is built from TRBV29-1 and TRBJ1-6, with 7 bases matching TRBD1. As DNA, the CDR3 is TGCAGCGCGTCCGGGGAGGGGGCCAATTCACCCCTCCACTTT. This encodes CSASGEGANSPLHF.